The T cell receptor beta chain under discussion was sequenced for a study of OX40 agonist ivuxolimab in advanced cancers. Study information: Of mixed ages from about 23 to 90 and averaging roughly 60 years, the group was almost 85% male.

V lost 1 base to trimming and J lost 5 bases, with 8 bases between them. This CDR3 is built from 13 residues. The germline gives CDR1 MNHEY, CDR2 SMNVEV (reference sequence). TCRdb keeps only in-frame clones here, not all; method: immunoSEQ multiplex PCR. In the table there are over 75,000 clones, around 94% of which are singletons. Exclusion applied to patients with autoimmune disease history or systemic immunosuppression. The rearrangement uses TRBV27 and TRBJ1-1; D may be TRBD1 (5 bases). The sequencing used CD4+ or CD8+ T cells sorted from blood, collected in a trial of the OX40 agonist ivuxolimab. The sequence derives from an adult with an advanced solid tumor such as melanoma, head and neck, liver or kidney cancer. This CDR3 is CASSLFGGTEAFF. The DNA of the CDR3 is TGTGCCAGCAGTTTATTTGGGGGAACTGAAGCTTTCTTT.